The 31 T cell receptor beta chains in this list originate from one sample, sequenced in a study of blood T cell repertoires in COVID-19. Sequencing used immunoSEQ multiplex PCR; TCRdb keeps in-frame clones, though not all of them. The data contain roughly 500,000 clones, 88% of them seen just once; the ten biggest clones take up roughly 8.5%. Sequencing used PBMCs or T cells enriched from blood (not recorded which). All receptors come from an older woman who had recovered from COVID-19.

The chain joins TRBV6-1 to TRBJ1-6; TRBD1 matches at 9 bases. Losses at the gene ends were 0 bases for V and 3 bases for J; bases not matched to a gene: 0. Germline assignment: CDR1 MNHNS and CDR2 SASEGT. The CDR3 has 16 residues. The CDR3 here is CASSEAGQGYNSPLHF. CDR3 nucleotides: TGTGCCAGCAGTGAAGCGGGACAGGGCTATAATTCACCCCTCCACTTT.

The DNA of the CDR3 is TGCGCCAGCAGCGTGAGGCCAGGGGGGGAGACCCAGTACTTC. This gives the protein CASSVRPGGETQYF. J is TRBJ2-5 and V is TRBV5-1, with D possibly being TRBD1 (7 bases). From germline, CDR1 is SGHRS and CDR2 YFSETQ. V lost 4 bases to trimming and J lost 5 bases, with 15 bases between them. This CDR3 has 14 amino acids.

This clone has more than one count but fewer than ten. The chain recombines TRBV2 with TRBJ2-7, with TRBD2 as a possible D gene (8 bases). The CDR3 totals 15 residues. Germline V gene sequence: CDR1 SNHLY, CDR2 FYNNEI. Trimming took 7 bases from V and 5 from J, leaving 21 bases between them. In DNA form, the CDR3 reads TGTGCCAGCAAGACAGGGACTAGTCCATCCAACGAGCAGTACTTC. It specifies CASKTGTSPSNEQYF.

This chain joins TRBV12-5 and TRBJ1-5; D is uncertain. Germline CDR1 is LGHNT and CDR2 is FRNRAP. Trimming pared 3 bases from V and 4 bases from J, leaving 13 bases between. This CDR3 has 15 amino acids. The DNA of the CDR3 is TGTGCTAGTGGTTTCGGAGAATCCCCAAATCAGCCCCAGCATTTT. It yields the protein CASGFGESPNQPQHF.

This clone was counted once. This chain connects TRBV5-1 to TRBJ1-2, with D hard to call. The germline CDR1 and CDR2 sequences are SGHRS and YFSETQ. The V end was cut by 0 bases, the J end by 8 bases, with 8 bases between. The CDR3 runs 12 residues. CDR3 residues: CASSLGQLGYTF. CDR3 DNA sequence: TGCGCCAGCAGCTTGGGGCAGTTGGGCTACACCTTC.

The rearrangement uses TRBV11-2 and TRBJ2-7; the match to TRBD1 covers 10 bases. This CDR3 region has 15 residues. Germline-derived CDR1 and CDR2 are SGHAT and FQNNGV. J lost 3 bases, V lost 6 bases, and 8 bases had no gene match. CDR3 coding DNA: TGTGCCAGCAGGACCCCCGGGACAGGGGTCTACGAGCAGTACTTC. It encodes CASRTPGTGVYEQYF.

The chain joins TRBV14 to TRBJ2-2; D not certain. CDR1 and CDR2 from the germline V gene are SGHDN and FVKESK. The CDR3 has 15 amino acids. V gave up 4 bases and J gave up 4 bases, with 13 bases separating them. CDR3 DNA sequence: TGTGCCAGCAGCCGGCGACTTGACGGCACCGGGGAGCTGTTTTTT. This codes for CASSRRLDGTGELFF.

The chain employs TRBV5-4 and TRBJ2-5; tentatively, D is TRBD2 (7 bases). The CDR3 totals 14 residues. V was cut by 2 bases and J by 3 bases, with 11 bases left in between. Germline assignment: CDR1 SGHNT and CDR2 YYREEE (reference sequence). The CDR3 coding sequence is TGTGCCAGCAGCTTTGGGGGGGGCGAAGAGACCCAGTACTTC. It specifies CASSFGGGEETQYF.

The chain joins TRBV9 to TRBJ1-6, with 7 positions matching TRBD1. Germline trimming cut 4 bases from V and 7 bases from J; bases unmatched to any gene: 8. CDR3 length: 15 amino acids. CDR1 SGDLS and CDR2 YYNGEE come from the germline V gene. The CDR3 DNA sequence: TGTGCCAGCAGCCCCTTGACAGGGCCCAATTCACCCCTCCACTTT. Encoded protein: CASSPLTGPNSPLHF.

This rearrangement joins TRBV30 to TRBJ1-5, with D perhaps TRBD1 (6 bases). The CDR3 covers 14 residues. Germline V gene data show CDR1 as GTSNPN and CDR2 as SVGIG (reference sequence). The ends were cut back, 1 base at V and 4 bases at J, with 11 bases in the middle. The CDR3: CAWSAGQLNQPQHF. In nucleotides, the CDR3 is TGTGCCTGGAGTGCAGGACAGCTTAATCAGCCCCAGCATTTT.

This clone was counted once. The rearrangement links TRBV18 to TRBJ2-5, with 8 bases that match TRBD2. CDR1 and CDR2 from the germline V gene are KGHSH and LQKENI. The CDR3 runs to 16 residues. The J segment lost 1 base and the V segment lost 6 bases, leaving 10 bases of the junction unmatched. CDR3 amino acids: CASSRGAPGIQETQYF. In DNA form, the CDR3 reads TGTGCCAGCTCGCGGGGGGCGCCAGGAATCCAAGAGACCCAGTACTTC.

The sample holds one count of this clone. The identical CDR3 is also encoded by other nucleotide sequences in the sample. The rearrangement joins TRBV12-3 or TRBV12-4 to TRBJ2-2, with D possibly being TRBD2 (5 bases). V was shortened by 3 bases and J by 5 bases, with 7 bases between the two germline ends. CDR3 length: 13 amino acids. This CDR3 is CASSFRRTGELFF. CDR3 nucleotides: TGTGCCAGCAGTTTCAGGAGGACCGGGGAGCTGTTTTTT.

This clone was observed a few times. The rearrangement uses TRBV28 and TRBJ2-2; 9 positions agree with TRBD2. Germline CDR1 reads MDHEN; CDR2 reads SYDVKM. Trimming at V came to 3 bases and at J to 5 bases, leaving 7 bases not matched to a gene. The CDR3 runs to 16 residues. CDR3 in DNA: TGTGCCAGCAGTTTGGTGGCGGGGGGGCAGACCGGGGAGCTGTTTTTT. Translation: CASSLVAGGQTGELFF.

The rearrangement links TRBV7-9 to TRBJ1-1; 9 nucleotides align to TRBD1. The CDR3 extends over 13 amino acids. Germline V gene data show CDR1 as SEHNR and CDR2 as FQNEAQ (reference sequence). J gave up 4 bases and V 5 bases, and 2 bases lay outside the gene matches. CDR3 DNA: TGTGCCAGCAGCGGGGACAGGGTCACTGAAGCTTTCTTT. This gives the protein CASSGDRVTEAFF.

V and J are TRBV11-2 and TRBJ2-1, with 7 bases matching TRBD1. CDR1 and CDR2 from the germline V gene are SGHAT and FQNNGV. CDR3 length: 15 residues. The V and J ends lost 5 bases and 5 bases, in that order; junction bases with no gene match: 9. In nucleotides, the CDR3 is TGTGCCAGCAGCAGGACAGGAGACACAAACAATGAGCAGTTCTTC. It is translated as CASSRTGDTNNEQFF.

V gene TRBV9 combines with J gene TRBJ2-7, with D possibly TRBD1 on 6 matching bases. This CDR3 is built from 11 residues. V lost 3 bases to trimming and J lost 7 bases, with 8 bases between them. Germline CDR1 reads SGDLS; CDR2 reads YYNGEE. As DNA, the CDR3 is TGTGCCAGCAGCGGTACAGGGGAGCAGTACTTC. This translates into CASSGTGEQYF.

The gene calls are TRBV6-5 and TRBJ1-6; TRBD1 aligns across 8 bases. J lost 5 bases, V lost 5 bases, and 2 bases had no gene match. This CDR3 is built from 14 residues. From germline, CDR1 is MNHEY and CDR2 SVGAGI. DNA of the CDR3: TGTGCCAGCAGTCAGGGGGCGGATAATTCACCCCTCCACTTT. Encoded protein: CASSQGADNSPLHF.

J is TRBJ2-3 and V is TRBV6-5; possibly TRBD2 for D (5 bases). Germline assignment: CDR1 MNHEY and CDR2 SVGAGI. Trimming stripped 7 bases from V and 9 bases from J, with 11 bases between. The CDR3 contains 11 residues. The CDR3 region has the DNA TGTGCCAGCATTGGGTCGGGAACGCAGTATTTT. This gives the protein CASIGSGTQYF.

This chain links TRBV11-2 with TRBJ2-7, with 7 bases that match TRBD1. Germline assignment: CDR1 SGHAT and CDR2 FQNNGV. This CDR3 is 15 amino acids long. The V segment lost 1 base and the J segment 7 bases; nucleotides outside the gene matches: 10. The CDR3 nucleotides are TGTGCCAGCAGCTTAGGACAGGGTCGTTCGGGGGAGCAGTACTTC. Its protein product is CASSLGQGRSGEQYF.

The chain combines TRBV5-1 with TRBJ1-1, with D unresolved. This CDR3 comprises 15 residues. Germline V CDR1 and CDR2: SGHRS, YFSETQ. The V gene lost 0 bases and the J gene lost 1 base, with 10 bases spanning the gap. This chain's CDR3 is CASSLDQVGNTEAFF. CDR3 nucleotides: TGCGCCAGCAGCTTGGATCAGGTAGGGAACACTGAAGCTTTCTTT.

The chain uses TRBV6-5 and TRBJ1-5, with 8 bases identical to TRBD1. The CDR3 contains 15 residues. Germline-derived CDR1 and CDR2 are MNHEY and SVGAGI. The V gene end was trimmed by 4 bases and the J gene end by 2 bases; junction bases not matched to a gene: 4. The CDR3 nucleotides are TGTGCCAGCAGTTCGGACAGGGAGGGCAATCAGCCCCAGCATTTT. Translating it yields CASSSDREGNQPQHF.

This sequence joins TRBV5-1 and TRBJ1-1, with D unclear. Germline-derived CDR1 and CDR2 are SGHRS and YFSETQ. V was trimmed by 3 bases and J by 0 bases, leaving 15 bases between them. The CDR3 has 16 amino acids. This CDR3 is CASSSDPGRVNTEAFF. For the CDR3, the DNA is TGCGCCAGCAGCTCGGACCCCGGGAGAGTGAACACTGAAGCTTTCTTT.

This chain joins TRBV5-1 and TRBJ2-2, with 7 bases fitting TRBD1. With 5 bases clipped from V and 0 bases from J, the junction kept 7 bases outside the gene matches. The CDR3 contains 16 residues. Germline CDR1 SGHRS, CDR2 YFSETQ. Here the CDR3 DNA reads TGCGCCAGCAGTAAAACCGGGACAGCGAACACCGGGGAGCTGTTTTTT. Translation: CASSKTGTANTGELFF. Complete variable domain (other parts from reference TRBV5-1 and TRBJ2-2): KAGVTQTPRYLIKTRGQQVTLSCSPISGHRSVSWYQQTPGQGLQFLFEYFSETQRNKGNFPGRFSGRQFSNSRSEMNVSTLELGDSALYLCASSKTGTANTGELFFGEGSRLTVL.

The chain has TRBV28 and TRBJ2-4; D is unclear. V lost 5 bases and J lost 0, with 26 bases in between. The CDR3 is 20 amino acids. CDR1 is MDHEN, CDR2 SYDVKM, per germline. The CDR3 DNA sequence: TGTGCCAGCAGTCCCCTACTCACTACTCCTTCCTTACTAGCCAAAAACATTCAGTACTTC. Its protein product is CASSPLLTTPSLLAKNIQYF.

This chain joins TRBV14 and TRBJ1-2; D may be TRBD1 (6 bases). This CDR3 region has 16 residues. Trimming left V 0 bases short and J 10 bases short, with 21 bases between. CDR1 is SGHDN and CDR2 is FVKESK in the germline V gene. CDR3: CASSQDIGVLTGAYTF. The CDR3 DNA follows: TGTGCCAGCAGCCAAGATATTGGGGTTCTGACAGGCGCCTACACCTTC.

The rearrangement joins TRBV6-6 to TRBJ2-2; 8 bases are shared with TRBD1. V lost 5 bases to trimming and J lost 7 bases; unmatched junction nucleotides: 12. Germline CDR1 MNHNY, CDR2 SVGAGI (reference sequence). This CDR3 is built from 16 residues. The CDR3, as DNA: TGTGCCAGCAGTCCCCAGGGGCAGGGGGCCGACGGGGAGCTGTTTTTT. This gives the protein CASSPQGQGADGELFF.

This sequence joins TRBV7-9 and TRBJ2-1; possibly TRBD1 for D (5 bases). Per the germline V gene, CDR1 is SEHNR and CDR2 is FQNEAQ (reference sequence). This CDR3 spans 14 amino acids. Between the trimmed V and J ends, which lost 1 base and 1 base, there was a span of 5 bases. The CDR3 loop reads CASSLEGSYNEQFF. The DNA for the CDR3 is TGTGCCAGCAGCTTAGAGGGGTCCTACAATGAGCAGTTCTTC.

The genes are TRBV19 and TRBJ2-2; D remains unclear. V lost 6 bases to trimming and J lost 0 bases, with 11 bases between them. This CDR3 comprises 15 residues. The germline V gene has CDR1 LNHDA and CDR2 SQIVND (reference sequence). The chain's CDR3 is CASRLRPTNTGELFF. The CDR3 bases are TGTGCCAGTAGGTTGCGCCCTACGAACACCGGGGAGCTGTTTTTT.

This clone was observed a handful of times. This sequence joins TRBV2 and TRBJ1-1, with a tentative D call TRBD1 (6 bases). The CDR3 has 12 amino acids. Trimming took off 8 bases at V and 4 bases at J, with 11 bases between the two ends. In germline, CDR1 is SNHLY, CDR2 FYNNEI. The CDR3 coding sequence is TGTGCCAGCGGCCAAGGGGGCACTGAAGCTTTCTTT. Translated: CASGQGGTEAFF.

The CDR3 sequence is CACSAGFFTDTQYF. The CDR3 region has the DNA TGTGCCTGCTCGGCGGGTTTCTTCACAGATACGCAGTATTTT. The chain combines TRBV7-2 with TRBJ2-3, with D perhaps TRBD2 (5 bases). This CDR3 comprises 14 residues. CDR1 is SGHTA, CDR2 FQGNSA, per germline. Trimming took 11 bases from V and 2 from J, leaving 17 bases between them.

In DNA, the CDR3 is TGCGCCAGCAGTCCGGGACTAGCGGGTTCCCAGACCCAGTACTTC. This codes for CASSPGLAGSQTQYF. The V and J genes are TRBV10-1 and TRBJ2-5; 12 positions agree with TRBD2. This CDR3 is built from 15 residues. Germline values: CDR1 WNHNN, CDR2 SYGVQD (reference sequence). The junction had 7 bases not matched to a gene; V was cut back by 5 bases and J by 6 bases.